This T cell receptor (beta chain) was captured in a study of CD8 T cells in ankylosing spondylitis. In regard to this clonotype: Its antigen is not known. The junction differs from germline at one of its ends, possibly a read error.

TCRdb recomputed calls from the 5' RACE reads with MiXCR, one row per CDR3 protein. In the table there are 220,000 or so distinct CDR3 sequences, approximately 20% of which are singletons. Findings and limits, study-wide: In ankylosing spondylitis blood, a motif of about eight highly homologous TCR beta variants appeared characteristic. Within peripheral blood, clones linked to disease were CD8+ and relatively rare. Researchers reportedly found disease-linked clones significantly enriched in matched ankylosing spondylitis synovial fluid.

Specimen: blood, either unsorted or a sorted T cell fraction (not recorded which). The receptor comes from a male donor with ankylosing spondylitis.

CDR3 nucleotide sequence: TGTGCCAGCAGTCAAGGGGCTAGTGGATCTGCGCAGTATTTT. It codes for CASSQGASGSAQYF. The chain joins TRBV3-1 to TRBJ2-3; tentative D call: TRBD1 (5 bases). CDR1 and CDR2 (germline): LGHDT, YNNKEL (reference sequence). The CDR3 consists of 14 residues.